A selection of T cell receptor beta chains follows, all from one sample in a study of vaccination effects on CD4 cells after COVID-19. Their specific antigens are unknown. Profiling relied on immunoSEQ multiplex PCR, and the TCRdb table lists in-frame clones only, not all of them. The table has about 66,000 clones, about 72% seen once. The sequences come from CD4+ T cells from PBMCs cultured without peptide, collected before COVID-19 vaccination. The receptors come from a human donor who had a prior SARS-CoV-2 infection. CDR3s include the opening cysteine and the closing phenylalanine or tryptophan. D genes are given only for firm matches. Clone size is stated in some rows and not others, as once, few, many or a class when expanded.

d_call | clone_size | j_call | v_call | cdr3_nt | cdr3_aa
. | . | TRBJ1-2 | TRBV5-6 | TGTGCCAGCAGCTTGGCGGGGGACTGGGGATATGGCTACACCTTC | CASSLAGDWGYGYTF
. | . | TRBJ2-7 | TRBV5-3 | TGTGCCAGAAGCCCCATCCTACTTTCCCCGGGCCAGAAGACCGACTACGGGCAGTACTTC | CARSPILLSPGQKTDYGQYF
. | . | TRBJ1-4 | TRBV20-1 | TGCAGTGCTACCCCCCTTGAAAAACTGTTTTTT | CSATPLEKLFF
. | . | TRBJ2-7 | TRBV5-1 | TGCGCCAGCAGCTTGGCAACAGCTGGGGGCTACGAGCAGTACTTC | CASSLATAGGYEQYF
TRBD2 | . | TRBJ2-2 | TRBV4-1 | TGCGCCAGCAGCCAGAAAATTACTAGCGGGAGGGCCCCCGGGGAGCTGTTTTTT | CASSQKITSGRAPGELFF
. | . | TRBJ2-1 | TRBV18 | TGTGCCAGCACCTCCCACAATGAGCAGTTCTTC | CASTSHNEQFF
TRBD1 | . | TRBJ1-4 | TRBV2 | TGTGCCAGCCGACCGGGACAGGGGAATGAAAAACTGTTTTTT | CASRPGQGNEKLFF
. | . | TRBJ2-6 | TRBV5-8 | TGTGCCAGCAGCTCAATTAGGGTTACTGGGGCCAACGTCCTGACTTTC | CASSSIRVTGANVLTF
. | few | TRBJ1-2 | TRBV13 | TGTGCCAGCAGCTTAGGCCTCTATAGGGTGGGCTATGGCTACACCTTC | CASSLGLYRVGYGYTF
. | . | TRBJ1-6 | TRBV6-2/TRBV6-3 | TGTGCCAGCAACCCGACGGGACCATTTAATTCACCCCTCCACTTT | CASNPTGPFNSPLHF
TRBD2 | . | TRBJ2-1 | TRBV4-3 | TGCGCCAGTTCGAGCAAAGGGCTAGCGGGAGAATTGCAGTTCTTC | CASSSKGLAGELQFF
. | . | TRBJ1-2 | TRBV3-1/TRBV3-2 | TGTGCCAGCAGCCCCGTCGAGCTCACAGGGAGAGGGGCTAACTATGGCTACACCTTC | CASSPVELTGRGANYGYTF
. | . | TRBJ1-1 | TRBV9 | TGTGCCAGCAGCGTAGGGGGACAGAACACTGAAGCTTTCTTT | CASSVGGQNTEAFF
TRBD2 | . | TRBJ2-1 | TRBV7-2 | TGTGCCAGCAGCAGACCCGGGACTAGCGGGGGGAGCTCCTACAATGAGCAGTTCTTC | CASSRPGTSGGSSYNEQFF
. | . | TRBJ1-1 | TRBV28 | TGTGCCAGCAGTTTCTGGAACACTGAAGCTTTCTTT | CASSFWNTEAFF
. | . | TRBJ2-6 | TRBV5-4 | TGTGCCAGCAGCAGACAGTTCTCTGGGGCCAACGTCCTGACTTTC | CASSRQFSGANVLTF
. | . | TRBJ2-3 | TRBV6-2/TRBV6-3 | TGTGCCAGCAGTTACGGGGGGACGACAGATACGCAGTATTTT | CASSYGGTTDTQYF
. | . | TRBJ2-1 | TRBV10-3 | TGTGCCATCAGTGAGTCGAGTGGAGATGGGGGGCAGTTCTTC | CAISESSGDGGQFF
. | once | TRBJ2-7 | TRBV7-6 | TGTGCCAGCAGCTTACTGTTTAGCGGAGACCTCTACGAGCAGTACTTC | CASSLLFSGDLYEQYF
. | . | TRBJ2-3 | TRBV3-1/TRBV3-2 | TGTGCCAGCAGCCAAGGTTACGGGGGCAACACAGATACGCAGTATTTT | CASSQGYGGNTDTQYF
TRBD1 | . | TRBJ2-7 | TRBV2 | TGTGCCGGATCCCGACAGGGGCCATACGAGCAGTACTTC | CAGSRQGPYEQYF
. | . | TRBJ2-3 | TRBV24-1 | TGTGCCACCAGTGATTTTACGGCGGTTAGCACAGATACGCAGTATTTT | CATSDFTAVSTDTQYF
. | . | TRBJ2-1 | TRBV7-3 | TGTGCCAGCAAACCCGACGCCTTCTCCTACAATGAGCAGTTCTTC | CASKPDAFSYNEQFF
TRBD2 | . | TRBJ2-3 | TRBV7-9 | TGTGCCAGCAGGCCCGGGACTAGCTATCACTCAGATACGCAGTATTTT | CASRPGTSYHSDTQYF